This T cell receptor (beta chain) emerged from a study of neoadjuvant anti-PD-1 for oral cavity cancer. Study findings and constraints: Post-nivolumab, blood T cell clonality was significantly elevated in non-responders.

Time point of the sample: after neoadjuvant nivolumab, at surgical resection. Trimming removed 0 bases from V and 1 base from J, with 7 bases in between. The CDR3 consists of 14 residues. CDR1 and CDR2 (germline): SGHRS, YFSETQ. PBMC libraries mostly used around 510 ng of input genomic DNA, with six replicates per sample. Here immunoSEQ multiplex PCR was the method, and the copy in TCRdb shows in-frame clones only, minus some. The table records thousands of clones, around 72% of them present only once. On this clone itself: Antigen: not known.

This TCR was sampled from a person between 35 and 79 years old with oral cavity squamous cell carcinoma. The chain carries TRBV5-1 and TRBJ1-1; D remains ambiguous. The specimen comprised PBMCs, sampled after nivolumab (anti-PD-1) treatment. CDR3 region: CASSLAPGNTEAFF. The CDR3 coding sequence is TGCGCCAGCAGCTTGGCCCCGGGGAACACTGAAGCTTTCTTT. Drawing the rest from reference TRBV5-1 and TRBJ1-1, the complete variable domain is KAGVTQTPRYLIKTRGQQVTLSCSPISGHRSVSWYQQTPGQGLQFLFEYFSETQRNKGNFPGRFSGRQFSNSRSEMNVSTLELGDSALYLCASSLAPGNTEAFFGQGTRLTVV.